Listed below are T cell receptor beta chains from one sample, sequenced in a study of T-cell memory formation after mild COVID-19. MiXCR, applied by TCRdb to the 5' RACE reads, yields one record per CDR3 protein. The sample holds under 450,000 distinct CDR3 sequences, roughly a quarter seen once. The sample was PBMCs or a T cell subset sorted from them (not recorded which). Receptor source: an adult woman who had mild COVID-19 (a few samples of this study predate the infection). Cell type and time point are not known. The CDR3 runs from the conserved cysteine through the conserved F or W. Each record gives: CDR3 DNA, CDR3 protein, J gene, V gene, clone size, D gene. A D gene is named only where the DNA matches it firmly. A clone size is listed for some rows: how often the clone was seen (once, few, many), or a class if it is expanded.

cdr3_nt: TGCGCCAGCAGCTTGGCCCCGAGCACCGGGGAGCTGTTTTTT
cdr3_aa: CASSLAPSTGELFF
j_call: TRBJ2-2
v_call: TRBV5-1
clone_size: -
d_call: -

cdr3_nt: TGTGCCAGCAGCCTTCCCAGTTCCGAGCAGTACTTC
cdr3_aa: CASSLPSSEQYF
j_call: TRBJ2-7
v_call: TRBV5-6
clone_size: -
d_call: -

cdr3_nt: TGTGCCAGCACCCAGGGTTTAGGAGAGACCCAGTACTTC
cdr3_aa: CASTQGLGETQYF
j_call: TRBJ2-5
v_call: TRBV6-5
clone_size: -
d_call: -

cdr3_nt: TGTGCCAGCAGTGAATGGGGCAGCGACACAGATACGCAGTATTTT
cdr3_aa: CASSEWGSDTDTQYF
j_call: TRBJ2-3
v_call: TRBV6-1
clone_size: -
d_call: -

cdr3_nt: TGTGCCAGTAGCTCCAGTGGCGGGACAGGGTTCTCTGAGCAGTTCTTC
cdr3_aa: CASSSSGGTGFSEQFF
j_call: TRBJ2-1
v_call: TRBV19
clone_size: few
d_call: TRBD1

cdr3_nt: TGTGCCTATACTAGGGGCGCGGCCTACAATGAGCAGTTCTTC
cdr3_aa: CAYTRGAAYNEQFF
j_call: TRBJ2-1
v_call: TRBV7-9
clone_size: -
d_call: -

cdr3_nt: TGTGCCACCAAGCGGCTTGTAGTAATAGGTCTTTGGAGCAATCAGCCCCAGCATTTT
cdr3_aa: CATKRLVVIGLWSNQPQHF
j_call: TRBJ1-5
v_call: TRBV24-1
clone_size: -
d_call: -

cdr3_nt: TGTGCCAGCATACGTTACCCCGGGGCCACCTACAATGAGCAGTTCTTC
cdr3_aa: CASIRYPGATYNEQFF
j_call: TRBJ2-1
v_call: TRBV6-5
clone_size: few
d_call: -

cdr3_nt: TGTGCCAGCAGACCGACAGGGGAAGAGCAGTACTTC
cdr3_aa: CASRPTGEEQYF
j_call: TRBJ2-7
v_call: TRBV7-9
clone_size: -
d_call: TRBD1

cdr3_nt: TGCAGTGCTAGTCCGGCCGCTCGTTCCTACGAGCAGTACTTC
cdr3_aa: CSASPAARSYEQYF
j_call: TRBJ2-7
v_call: TRBV20-1
clone_size: -
d_call: -

cdr3_nt: TGTGCCAGCAGTTACTCGAGGAACAGGGGTTCGGGGACCCAGTACTTC
cdr3_aa: CASSYSRNRGSGTQYF
j_call: TRBJ2-5
v_call: TRBV6-5
clone_size: few
d_call: TRBD1

cdr3_nt: TGTGCTAGCAGCCATTCCGCCGGGGAGCAGTTCTTC
cdr3_aa: CASSHSAGEQFF
j_call: TRBJ2-1
v_call: TRBV7-7
clone_size: -
d_call: -

cdr3_nt: TGTGCCAGCAGGGCCCGGACAGGGGGCGAAGCTTTCTTT
cdr3_aa: CASRARTGGEAFF
j_call: TRBJ1-1
v_call: TRBV6-1
clone_size: -
d_call: TRBD1

cdr3_nt: TGCAGCGTACCTACAGGGGCTGAGCAGTTCTTC
cdr3_aa: CSVPTGAEQFF
j_call: TRBJ2-1
v_call: TRBV29-1
clone_size: -
d_call: TRBD1

cdr3_nt: TGTGCCAGCACGGGCGGGGTCGAAATGTGGGATACGCAGTATTTT
cdr3_aa: CASTGGVEMWDTQYF
j_call: TRBJ2-3
v_call: TRBV6-2/TRBV6-3
clone_size: once
d_call: -

cdr3_nt: TGTGCCACCAGTGATGCGAGTTTGGCGGGGGTAAGAGATACGCAGTATTTT
cdr3_aa: CATSDASLAGVRDTQYF
j_call: TRBJ2-3
v_call: TRBV24-1
clone_size: -
d_call: TRBD2

cdr3_nt: TGTGCCACCAGTGATTTGCAGGGGGGAGATACGCAGTATTTT
cdr3_aa: CATSDLQGGDTQYF
j_call: TRBJ2-3
v_call: TRBV24-1
clone_size: few
d_call: -

cdr3_nt: TGTGCCAGCAGCGCTGGACTAGCGGGAGGGTTGGGCGAGCAGTACTTC
cdr3_aa: CASSAGLAGGLGEQYF
j_call: TRBJ2-7
v_call: TRBV9
clone_size: -
d_call: TRBD2

cdr3_nt: TGCGCCAGCAGCCTCCCACGACCCAATGAGCAGTTCTTC
cdr3_aa: CASSLPRPNEQFF
j_call: TRBJ2-1
v_call: TRBV4-1
clone_size: -
d_call: -

cdr3_nt: TGCAGTGCCCCGAGGGCGGGGGGGCGAACTGAGCAGTTCTTC
cdr3_aa: CSAPRAGGRTEQFF
j_call: TRBJ2-1
v_call: TRBV20-1
clone_size: -
d_call: TRBD2

cdr3_nt: TGCGCCAGCAGCTCTACAACAGGGCACGAGCAGTACTTC
cdr3_aa: CASSSTTGHEQYF
j_call: TRBJ2-7
v_call: TRBV5-1
clone_size: -
d_call: -

cdr3_nt: TGCGCCAGCAGCCAAGATCGGGGGTCAGAAGCTTTCTTT
cdr3_aa: CASSQDRGSEAFF
j_call: TRBJ1-1
v_call: TRBV4-1
clone_size: -
d_call: -

cdr3_nt: TGTGCCATCAGTGAAAGGATAGCGGGGGGGCGAGAGACCCAGTACTTC
cdr3_aa: CAISERIAGGRETQYF
j_call: TRBJ2-5
v_call: TRBV10-3
clone_size: few
d_call: TRBD2

cdr3_nt: TGTGCCAGCAGCTCCCCCTTGACTAGCGGGACTGTATACGAGCAGTACTTC
cdr3_aa: CASSSPLTSGTVYEQYF
j_call: TRBJ2-7
v_call: TRBV27
clone_size: few
d_call: TRBD2

cdr3_nt: TGCAGAGCTGATAAGGTGGGCGAGCAGTACTTC
cdr3_aa: CRADKVGEQYF
j_call: TRBJ2-7
v_call: TRBV20-1
clone_size: -
d_call: -

cdr3_nt: TGTGCCAGAAGAAGTAAAATGAACACTGAAGCTTTCTTT
cdr3_aa: CARRSKMNTEAFF
j_call: TRBJ1-1
v_call: TRBV5-3
clone_size: -
d_call: -

cdr3_nt: TGTGCCAGCAGCTTATTTTACAGGGAGGGGACTGAAGCTTTCTTT
cdr3_aa: CASSLFYREGTEAFF
j_call: TRBJ1-1
v_call: TRBV7-2
clone_size: -
d_call: -

cdr3_nt: TGTGCCACCAGCAGAACCCGGCAGGGGGATCGCACTGAAGCTTTCTTT
cdr3_aa: CATSRTRQGDRTEAFF
j_call: TRBJ1-1
v_call: TRBV15
clone_size: -
d_call: TRBD1

cdr3_nt: TGCGCCAGCAGCTTGACCTGGGCCCCCGACTACGAGCAGTACTTC
cdr3_aa: CASSLTWAPDYEQYF
j_call: TRBJ2-7
v_call: TRBV5-1
clone_size: once
d_call: -

cdr3_nt: TGTGCCAGCAGTCCCCTCGTGGGACAGGGGCCCTCTGGGGCCAACGTCCTGACTTTC
cdr3_aa: CASSPLVGQGPSGANVLTF
j_call: TRBJ2-6
v_call: TRBV12-3/TRBV12-4
clone_size: -
d_call: TRBD1

cdr3_nt: TGCGCCAGCAGCCAAGATTTGGGAGGAGACAGGAGGGGCGAGCAGTACTTC
cdr3_aa: CASSQDLGGDRRGEQYF
j_call: TRBJ2-7
v_call: TRBV4-1
clone_size: -
d_call: -

cdr3_nt: TGTGCCAGCAGCGTAGATGAGTACACTGAAGCTTTCTTT
cdr3_aa: CASSVDEYTEAFF
j_call: TRBJ1-1
v_call: TRBV9
clone_size: -
d_call: -

cdr3_nt: TGCGCCAGCAGCCAAGGATTCCAGGCAACTAATGAAAAACTGTTTTTT
cdr3_aa: CASSQGFQATNEKLFF
j_call: TRBJ1-4
v_call: TRBV5-1
clone_size: -
d_call: -

cdr3_nt: TGTGCCAGCTCACATCTCGACACAGATACGCAGTATTTT
cdr3_aa: CASSHLDTDTQYF
j_call: TRBJ2-3
v_call: TRBV18
clone_size: few
d_call: -

cdr3_nt: TGTGCCAGCAGCCAACTGGGACAGGGATTTGCCTACGAGCAGTACTTC
cdr3_aa: CASSQLGQGFAYEQYF
j_call: TRBJ2-7
v_call: TRBV14
clone_size: -
d_call: TRBD1

cdr3_nt: TGTGCCACCAGTGATCGTTCCGGGACAGGCTCTGAAAAACTGTTTTTT
cdr3_aa: CATSDRSGTGSEKLFF
j_call: TRBJ1-4
v_call: TRBV24-1
clone_size: few
d_call: TRBD1

cdr3_nt: TGTGCCAGTAGTGATGGGACCGCAAGTCTTTACGAGCAGTACTTC
cdr3_aa: CASSDGTASLYEQYF
j_call: TRBJ2-7
v_call: TRBV19
clone_size: -
d_call: -

cdr3_nt: TGTGCCAGCAGTTTAGTTATCGGCCTAGTCTCTGGAAACACCATATATTTT
cdr3_aa: CASSLVIGLVSGNTIYF
j_call: TRBJ1-3
v_call: TRBV12-3/TRBV12-4
clone_size: few
d_call: -

cdr3_nt: TGTGCCAGCAGCCTGGGGTCCGACAGGGGGGGATACAATGAGCAGTTCTTC
cdr3_aa: CASSLGSDRGGYNEQFF
j_call: TRBJ2-1
v_call: TRBV7-9
clone_size: -
d_call: TRBD1

cdr3_nt: TGTGCCAGCAGAAGCGAGACAGAGACTGAAGCTTTCTTT
cdr3_aa: CASRSETETEAFF
j_call: TRBJ1-1
v_call: TRBV12-3/TRBV12-4
clone_size: few
d_call: -

cdr3_nt: TGTGCCAGCAGCTTGATGCTCTTTCTCCAGACCGGGGAGCTGTTTTTT
cdr3_aa: CASSLMLFLQTGELFF
j_call: TRBJ2-2
v_call: TRBV5-5
clone_size: many
d_call: -

cdr3_nt: TGTGCCAGCAGCACCCGGGACAGGGTATTCGTCACCGGGGAGCTGTTTTTT
cdr3_aa: CASSTRDRVFVTGELFF
j_call: TRBJ2-2
v_call: TRBV7-9
clone_size: -
d_call: TRBD1

cdr3_nt: TGCAGCGTTAACCCTACTAGCGGGAGGGCCACTGAGCAGTTCTTC
cdr3_aa: CSVNPTSGRATEQFF
j_call: TRBJ2-1
v_call: TRBV29-1
clone_size: -
d_call: TRBD2

cdr3_nt: TGTGCCACCAGTGATAAATGGGACTATGGCTACACCTTC
cdr3_aa: CATSDKWDYGYTF
j_call: TRBJ1-2
v_call: TRBV24-1
clone_size: -
d_call: -

cdr3_nt: TGTGCGCGGGACAGTTCCTACGAGCAGTACTTC
cdr3_aa: CARDSSYEQYF
j_call: TRBJ2-7
v_call: TRBV14
clone_size: many
d_call: -

cdr3_nt: TGTGCCAGCAGTTACCCTAAACTGATCAGCGAGCAGTACTTC
cdr3_aa: CASSYPKLISEQYF
j_call: TRBJ2-7
v_call: TRBV6-2/TRBV6-3
clone_size: few
d_call: -

cdr3_nt: TGTGCCAGCAGGTCCGTCCGGGGTCCCTTGGGGCCCCAGCATTTT
cdr3_aa: CASRSVRGPLGPQHF
j_call: TRBJ1-5
v_call: TRBV2
clone_size: -
d_call: -

cdr3_nt: TGCGCCAGCAGCCAAGGTCGTATAGCGGACAATGAGCAGTTCTTC
cdr3_aa: CASSQGRIADNEQFF
j_call: TRBJ2-1
v_call: TRBV4-3
clone_size: -
d_call: -

cdr3_nt: TGCAGCGTTGAAGATCCCCAGGGAAGTTCGTTTTCTGGGGCCAACGTCCTGACTTTC
cdr3_aa: CSVEDPQGSSFSGANVLTF
j_call: TRBJ2-6
v_call: TRBV29-1
clone_size: few
d_call: -

cdr3_nt: TGTGCCAGCAGTCGCTCCGGGGAAGCGCTCGATTCCTACGAGCAGTACTTC
cdr3_aa: CASSRSGEALDSYEQYF
j_call: TRBJ2-7
v_call: TRBV28
clone_size: -
d_call: -

cdr3_nt: TGTGCCAGCTCACCAGAAGGGGTCGGCAATGAGCAGTTCTTC
cdr3_aa: CASSPEGVGNEQFF
j_call: TRBJ2-1
v_call: TRBV18
clone_size: -
d_call: -

cdr3_nt: TGCGCCAGCAGTAAAACAGGGGGCGTTGATTCACCCCTCCACTTT
cdr3_aa: CASSKTGGVDSPLHF
j_call: TRBJ1-6
v_call: TRBV4-1
clone_size: -
d_call: TRBD1

cdr3_nt: TGTGCCAGCGGTCCCACGCGGGGGGGCAACAATGAGCAGTTCTTC
cdr3_aa: CASGPTRGGNNEQFF
j_call: TRBJ2-1
v_call: TRBV11-1
clone_size: -
d_call: TRBD2